Following are 3 T cell receptor beta chains from one sample sequenced in a study of Graves' ophthalmopathy and Graves' hyperthyroidism. Amplification from RNA transcripts yielded the TCR beta CDR3 regions. First-round RT-PCR used HTBI primers; second-round multiplex PCR followed. A single record per CDR3 protein comes from TCRdb applying MiXCR to the multiplex PCR reads. The table includes around 1,000,000 distinct CDR3 sequences, approximately 35% detected once. The sequencing sample was made of peripheral blood or thyroid tissue (not recorded which). Receptor source: an adult man with Graves' hyperthyroidism.

This clonotype was picked up many times. The CDR3 nucleotides are TGTGCCAGTAGTCCCCCGGGGCAGACCTCCTACGAGCAGTACTTC. Its protein product is CASSPPGQTSYEQYF. The chain is built from TRBV19 and TRBJ2-7; the D call may be TRBD1 or TRBD2 (5 bases each). Germline V gene lookup returns CDR1 LNHDA and CDR2 SQIVND (reference sequence). Trimming took 5 bases from V and 0 from J, leaving 14 bases between them. The CDR3 is 15 amino acids.

The chain employs TRBV11-1 and TRBJ1-1, with 9 bases lining up with TRBD1. Per germline, CDR1 SGHAT and CDR2 FQDESV (reference sequence). Trimming took 4 bases from V and 1 from J; bases not matched to a gene: 4. The CDR3 has 15 amino acids. CDR3 protein: CASSSQTGGNTEAFF. The CDR3 nucleotides are TGTGCCAGCAGCTCCCAGACAGGGGGGAACACTGAAGCTTTCTTT. Full variable domain (outside the CDR3, taken from reference TRBV11-1 and TRBJ1-1): EAEVAQSPRYKITEKSQAVAFWCDPISGHATLYWYRQILGQGPELLVQFQDESVVDDSQLPKDRFSAERLKGVDSTLKIQPAELGDSAMYLCASSSQTGGNTEAFFGQGTRLTVV.

This chain links TRBV19 with TRBJ1-1; TRBD1 is a possible D gene (5 bases). CDR1 and CDR2 (germline): LNHDA, SQIVND (reference sequence). This CDR3 is 16 amino acids long. Trimming shortened V by 2 bases and J by 5 bases, and 18 bases separated the two germline ends. The DNA for the CDR3 is TGTGCCAGTAGTATACTGGGGAAAGGGGACGGAACTGAAGCTTTCTTT. Translating it yields CASSILGKGDGTEAFF.